The rows below give T cell receptor beta chains drawn from one sample of a study of shared clonotypes between healthy human individuals. The assay was immunoSEQ multiplex PCR, and TCRdb's table has in-frame clones only and misses some. This table has under 650,000 clones, 90% to 96% appearing once. The material sequenced was naive CD4+ T cells sorted from blood. These receptors came from a woman aged 25 to 39 in good health. CDR3s include the opening cysteine and the closing phenylalanine or tryptophan. D genes are given only for firm matches. Clone size is shown for a subset of rows, as once, few, many or a class of expanded clone.

j_call	v_call	clone_size	d_call	cdr3_aa	cdr3_nt
TRBJ2-7	TRBV6-1	few	NA	CASRRTASSYEQYF	TGTGCCAGCAGGAGGACAGCGAGCTCCTACGAGCAGTACTTC
TRBJ2-7	TRBV14	once	NA	CASSQELPPSSWGEQYF	TGTGCCAGCAGCCAAGAACTACCTCCCTCAAGCTGGGGTGAGCAGTACTTC
TRBJ1-4	TRBV5-1	NA	NA	CASSPDGANEKLFF	TGCGCCAGCAGCCCGGACGGAGCTAATGAAAAACTGTTTTTT
TRBJ1-1	TRBV21-1	NA	NA	CASSKVVRDTEAFF	TGTGCCAGCAGCAAAGTTGTCAGGGACACTGAAGCTTTCTTT
TRBJ2-1	TRBV5-4	once	TRBD1	CASSLGTGAYNEQFF	TGTGCCAGCAGCTTGGGGACAGGGGCCTACAATGAGCAGTTCTTC
TRBJ2-5	TRBV18	NA	NA	CASSLGGEETQYF	TGTGCCAGCTCACTGGGCGGCGAAGAGACCCAGTACTTC
TRBJ2-5	TRBV25-1	NA	NA	CASSVGDGGWETQYF	TGTGCCAGCAGTGTTGGGGACGGGGGATGGGAGACCCAGTACTTC
TRBJ1-2	TRBV25-1	NA	NA	CASSETGRMGYTF	TGTGCCAGCAGTGAGACGGGCCGCATGGGCTACACCTTC
TRBJ1-5	TRBV5-5	NA	NA	CASSPYGAGGNQPQHF	TGTGCCAGCAGCCCCTACGGCGCAGGGGGCAATCAGCCCCAGCATTTT
TRBJ2-7	TRBV7-2	NA	NA	CASSSDPYEQYF	TGTGCCAGCAGCTCCGACCCCTACGAGCAGTACTTC
TRBJ2-7	TRBV2	NA	TRBD1	CASSTGTGMHEQYF	TGTGCCAGCAGTACGGGGACAGGGATGCACGAGCAGTACTTC
TRBJ2-7	TRBV15	NA	NA	CATSRESGSYEQYF	TGTGCCACCAGCAGAGAGTCAGGCTCCTACGAGCAGTACTTC
TRBJ2-5	TRBV2	NA	NA	CASSEAGAGLGETQYF	TGTGCCAGCAGTGAAGCGGGAGCAGGTTTGGGGGAGACCCAGTACTTC
TRBJ2-7	TRBV4-2	NA	NA	CASSQAAWDNSYEQYF	TGTGCCAGCAGCCAGGCCGCTTGGGACAACTCCTACGAGCAGTACTTC
TRBJ2-7	TRBV5-6	NA	TRBD1	CASSFTGVAEQYF	TGTGCCAGCAGCTTCACAGGGGTGGCCGAGCAGTACTTC
TRBJ1-2	TRBV15	NA	NA	CATSTQVTGSLYGYTF	TGTGCCACCAGCACCCAAGTCACCGGGTCACTCTATGGCTACACCTTC
TRBJ2-3	TRBV28	NA	NA	CASSFVDGYTDTQYF	TGTGCCAGCAGTTTCGTGGACGGCTACACAGATACGCAGTATTTT
TRBJ2-5	TRBV10-3	NA	NA	CAISDVSQETQYF	TGTGCCATCAGTGATGTGAGTCAAGAGACCCAGTACTTC
TRBJ2-5	TRBV2	NA	NA	CASTGNGAGTQYF	TGTGCCAGCACCGGGAACGGCGCAGGGACCCAGTACTTC
TRBJ1-3	TRBV19	once	TRBD1	CASSFSGTGSSGNTIYF	TGTGCCAGTAGTTTCTCCGGGACAGGGTCCTCTGGAAACACCATATATTTT
TRBJ2-7	TRBV7-6	NA	NA	CASSPRAGSYEQYF	TGTGCCAGCAGCCCTAGGGCGGGCTCCTACGAGCAGTACTTC
TRBJ2-5	TRBV6-5	NA	NA	CASSPLVVWQETQYF	TGTGCCAGCAGTCCACTCGTGGTATGGCAAGAGACCCAGTACTTC
TRBJ2-1	TRBV2	NA	TRBD2	CATGLGLADNEQFF	TGTGCCACCGGTCTGGGACTAGCAGACAATGAGCAGTTCTTC
TRBJ2-5	TRBV28	NA	NA	CASSSWGKPREETQYF	TGTGCCAGCAGCTCGTGGGGGAAGCCGAGAGAAGAGACCCAGTACTTC
TRBJ2-7	TRBV18	NA	NA	CASSPGSHEQYF	TGTGCCAGCTCACCCGGTTCTCACGAGCAGTACTTC
TRBJ2-3	TRBV6-5	NA	NA	CASWSLLASTDTQYF	TGTGCCAGCTGGAGCCTACTCGCTAGCACAGATACGCAGTATTTT
TRBJ2-7	TRBV6-1	NA	NA	CASSEMIRVGDSYEQYF	TGTGCCAGCAGTGAAATGATTAGGGTGGGGGACTCCTACGAGCAGTACTTC
TRBJ2-5	TRBV5-4	once	TRBD2	CASGKTSGETQYF	TGTGCCAGCGGTAAGACTAGCGGGGAGACCCAGTACTTC
TRBJ2-7	TRBV27	once	NA	CASSLGAPTYEQYF	TGTGCCAGCAGTTTAGGAGCTCCAACCTACGAGCAGTACTTC
TRBJ2-7	TRBV18	NA	NA	CASSPPFRMGEQYF	TGTGCCAGCTCACCACCGTTCAGGATGGGCGAGCAGTACTTC